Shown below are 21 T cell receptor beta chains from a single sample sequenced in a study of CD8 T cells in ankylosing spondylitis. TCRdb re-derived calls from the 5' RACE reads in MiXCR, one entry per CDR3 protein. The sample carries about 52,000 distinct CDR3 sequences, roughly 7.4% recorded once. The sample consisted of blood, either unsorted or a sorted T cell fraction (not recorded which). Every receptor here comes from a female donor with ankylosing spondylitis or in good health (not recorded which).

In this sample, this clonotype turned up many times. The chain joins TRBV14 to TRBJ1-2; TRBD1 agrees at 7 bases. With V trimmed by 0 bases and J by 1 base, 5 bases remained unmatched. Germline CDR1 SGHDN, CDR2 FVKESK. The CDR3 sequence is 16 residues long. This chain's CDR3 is CASSQDPGQINYGYTF. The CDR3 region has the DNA TGTGCCAGCAGCCAAGATCCGGGACAGATTAACTATGGCTACACCTTC.

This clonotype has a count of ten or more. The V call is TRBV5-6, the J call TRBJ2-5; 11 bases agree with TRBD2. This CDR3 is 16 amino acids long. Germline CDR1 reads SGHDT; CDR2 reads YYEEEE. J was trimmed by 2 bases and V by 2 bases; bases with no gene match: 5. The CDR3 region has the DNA TGTGCCAGCAGCTTTTCTAGCGGGGGGCGGCAAGAGACCCAGTACTTC. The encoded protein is CASSFSSGGRQETQYF.

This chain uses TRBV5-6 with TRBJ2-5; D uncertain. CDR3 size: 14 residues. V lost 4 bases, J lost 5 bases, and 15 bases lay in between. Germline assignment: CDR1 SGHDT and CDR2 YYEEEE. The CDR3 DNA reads TGTGCCAGCAGCCTCGGGCTAGAAGGGGAGACCCAGTACTTC. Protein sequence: CASSLGLEGETQYF.

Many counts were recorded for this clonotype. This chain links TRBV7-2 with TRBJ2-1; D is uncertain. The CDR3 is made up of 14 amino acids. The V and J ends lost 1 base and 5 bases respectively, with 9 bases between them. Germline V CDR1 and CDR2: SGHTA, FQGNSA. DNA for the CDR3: TGTGCCAGCAGCTTAGTCTGGATGAACAATGAGCAGTTCTTC. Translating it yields CASSLVWMNNEQFF.

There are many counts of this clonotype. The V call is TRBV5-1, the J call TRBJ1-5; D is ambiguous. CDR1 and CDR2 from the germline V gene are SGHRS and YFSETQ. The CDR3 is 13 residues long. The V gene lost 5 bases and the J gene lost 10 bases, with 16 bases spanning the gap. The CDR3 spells CASSSDSGRPQHF. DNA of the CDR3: TGCGCCAGCAGTTCGGACTCCGGCAGACCCCAGCATTTT.

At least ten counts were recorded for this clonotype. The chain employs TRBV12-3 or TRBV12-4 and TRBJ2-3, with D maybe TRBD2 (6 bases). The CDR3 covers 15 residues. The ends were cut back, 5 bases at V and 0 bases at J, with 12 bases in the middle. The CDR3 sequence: CASSRTGTSTDTQYF. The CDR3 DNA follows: TGTGCCAGCAGTCGGACCGGGACTAGCACAGATACGCAGTATTTT.

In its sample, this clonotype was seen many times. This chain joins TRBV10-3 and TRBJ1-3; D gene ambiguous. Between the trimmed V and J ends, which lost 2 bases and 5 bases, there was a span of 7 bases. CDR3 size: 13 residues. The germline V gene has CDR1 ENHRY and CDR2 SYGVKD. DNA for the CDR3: TGTGCCATCAGTGAGGACACTAGAAACACCATATATTTT. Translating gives CAISEDTRNTIYF.

CDR3 DNA: TGTGCCAGCAGCCTTCCGGGACAGGCGGGCACCGGGGAGCTGTTTTTT. It specifies CASSLPGQAGTGELFF. The J gene is TRBJ2-2, the V gene TRBV2; 8 nucleotides align to TRBD1. J was trimmed by 4 bases and V by 6 bases; bases with no gene match: 10. Germline loops: CDR1 SNHLY, CDR2 FYNNEI. This CDR3 spans 16 amino acids.

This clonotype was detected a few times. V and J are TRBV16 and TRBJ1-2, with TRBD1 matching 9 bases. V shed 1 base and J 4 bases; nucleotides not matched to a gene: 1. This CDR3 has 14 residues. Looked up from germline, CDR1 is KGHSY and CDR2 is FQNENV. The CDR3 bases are TGTGCCAGCAGCCAATTGGGACAGGGCTATGGCTACACCTTC. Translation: CASSQLGQGYGYTF. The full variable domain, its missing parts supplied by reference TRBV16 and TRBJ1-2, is GEEVAQTPKHLVRGEGQKAKLYCAPIKGHSYVFWYQQVLKNEFKFLISFQNENVFDETGMPKERFSAKCLPNSPCSLEIQATKLEDSAVYFCASSQLGQGYGYTFGSGTRLTVV.

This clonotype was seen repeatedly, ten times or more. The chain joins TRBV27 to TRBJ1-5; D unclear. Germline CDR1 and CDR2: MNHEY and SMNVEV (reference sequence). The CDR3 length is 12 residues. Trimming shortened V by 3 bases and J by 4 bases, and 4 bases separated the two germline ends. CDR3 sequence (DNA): TGTGCCAGCAGTTTCCCAAATCAGCCCCAGCATTTT. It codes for CASSFPNQPQHF.

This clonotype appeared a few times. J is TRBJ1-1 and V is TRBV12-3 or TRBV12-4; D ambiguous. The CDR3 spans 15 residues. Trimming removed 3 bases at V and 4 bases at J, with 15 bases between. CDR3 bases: TGTGCCAGCAGTTTGACCCTCCCCTGGGCCACTGAAGCTTTCTTT. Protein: CASSLTLPWATEAFF.

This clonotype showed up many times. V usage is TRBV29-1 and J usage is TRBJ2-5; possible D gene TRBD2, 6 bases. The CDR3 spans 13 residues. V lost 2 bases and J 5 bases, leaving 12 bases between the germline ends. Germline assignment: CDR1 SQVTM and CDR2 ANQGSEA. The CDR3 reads CSVEYSGRETQYF. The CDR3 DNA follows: TGCAGCGTTGAATATAGCGGTCGGGAGACCCAGTACTTC.

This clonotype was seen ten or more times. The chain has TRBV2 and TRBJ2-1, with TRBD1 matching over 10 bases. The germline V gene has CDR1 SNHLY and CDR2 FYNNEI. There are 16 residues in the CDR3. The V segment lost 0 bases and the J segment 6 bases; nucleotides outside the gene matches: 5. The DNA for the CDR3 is TGTGCCAGCAGTGAAGCCAGACAGGGGGCCGGCAATGAGCAGTTCTTC. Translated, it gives CASSEARQGAGNEQFF.

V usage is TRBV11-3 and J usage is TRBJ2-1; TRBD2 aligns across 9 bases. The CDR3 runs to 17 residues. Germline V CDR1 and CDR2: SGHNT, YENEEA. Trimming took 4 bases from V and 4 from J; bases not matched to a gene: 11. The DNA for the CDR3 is TGTGCCAGCAGCTATAGGAGGGTGCGGGGGGGTTACAATGAGCAGTTCTTC. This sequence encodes CASSYRRVRGGYNEQFF.

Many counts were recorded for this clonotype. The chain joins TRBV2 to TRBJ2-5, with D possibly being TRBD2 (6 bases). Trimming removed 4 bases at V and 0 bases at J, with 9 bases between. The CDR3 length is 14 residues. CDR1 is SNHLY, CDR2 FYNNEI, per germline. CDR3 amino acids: CASSAGRYQETQYF. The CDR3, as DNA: TGTGCCAGCAGTGCAGGGAGGTACCAAGAGACCCAGTACTTC.

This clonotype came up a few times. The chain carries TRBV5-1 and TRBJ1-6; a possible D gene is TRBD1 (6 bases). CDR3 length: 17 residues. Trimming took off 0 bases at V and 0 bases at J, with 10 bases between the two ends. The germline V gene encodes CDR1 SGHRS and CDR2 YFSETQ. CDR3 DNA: TGCGCCAGCAGCTTGGATCAGGGGAGCTCCTATAATTCACCCCTCCACTTT. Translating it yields CASSLDQGSSYNSPLHF.

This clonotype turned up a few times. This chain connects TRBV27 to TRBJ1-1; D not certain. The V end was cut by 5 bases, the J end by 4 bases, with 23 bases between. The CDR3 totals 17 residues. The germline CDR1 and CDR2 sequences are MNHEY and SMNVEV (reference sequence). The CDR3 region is CASSDTPTTLLFTEAFF. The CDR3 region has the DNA TGTGCCAGCAGTGATACCCCGACCACCCTATTGTTCACTGAAGCTTTCTTT.

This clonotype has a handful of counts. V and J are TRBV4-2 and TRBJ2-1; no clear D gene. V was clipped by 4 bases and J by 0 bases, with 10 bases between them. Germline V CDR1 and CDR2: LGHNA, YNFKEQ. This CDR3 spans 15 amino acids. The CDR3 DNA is TGTGCCAGCAGCCCCGGGCCGCCCTCCTACAATGAGCAGTTCTTC. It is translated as CASSPGPPSYNEQFF.

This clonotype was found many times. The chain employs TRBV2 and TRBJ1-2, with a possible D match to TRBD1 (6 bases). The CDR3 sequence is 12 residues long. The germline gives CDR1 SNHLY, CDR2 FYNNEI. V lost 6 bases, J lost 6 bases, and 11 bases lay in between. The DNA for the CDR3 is TGTGCCAGCAGATACGGACAGAATGGCTACACCTTC. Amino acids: CASRYGQNGYTF.

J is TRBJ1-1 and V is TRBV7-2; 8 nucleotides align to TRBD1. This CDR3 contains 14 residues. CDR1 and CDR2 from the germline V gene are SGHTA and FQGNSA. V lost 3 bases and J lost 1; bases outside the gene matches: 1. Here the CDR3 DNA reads TGTGCCAGCAGCTTCGACAGGGGGAACACTGAAGCTTTCTTT. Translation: CASSFDRGNTEAFF.

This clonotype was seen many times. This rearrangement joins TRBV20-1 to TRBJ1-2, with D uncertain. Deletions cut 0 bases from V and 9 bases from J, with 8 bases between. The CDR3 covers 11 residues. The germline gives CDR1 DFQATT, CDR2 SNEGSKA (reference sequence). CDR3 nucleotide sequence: TGCAGTGCTAGAGATGAACAGCGCTACACCTTC. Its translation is CSARDEQRYTF.